Below, 20 T cell receptor beta chains from the same sample are listed, as sequenced in a study of prognosis after radiotherapy for stage I lung cancer. Two rounds of multiplex PCR amplified TCR beta CDR3 from genomic DNA. The use of primers specific to each TRBV and TRBJ gene characterized first-round PCR. Each CDR3 protein gets one entry after TCRdb re-called the multiplex PCR reads with MiXCR. The sample records around 56,000 distinct CDR3 sequences, around 27% being singletons. Sequenced material: PBMCs, taken before or after stereotactic body radiation therapy (not recorded which). The source is a donor aged 50 or older with non-small cell lung cancer.

This clonotype was observed many times. The gene calls are TRBV30 and TRBJ2-2; 7 nucleotides line up with TRBD1. The CDR3 runs 14 residues. V lost 5 bases, J lost 1 base, and 4 bases stayed unmatched. CDR1 GTSNPN and CDR2 SVGIG come from the germline V gene (reference sequence). In nucleotides, the CDR3 is TGTGCCTGGGTTAGACAGGGGAACACCGGGGAGCTGTTTTTT. Its protein is CAWVRQGNTGELFF.

Note on this clonotype: Just one base apart from a much larger clone, this may be a read error. V gene TRBV10-3 combines with J gene TRBJ2-5; D is uncertain. This CDR3 comprises 14 residues. Germline V gene sequence: CDR1 ENHRY, CDR2 SYGVKD. The CDR3 DNA reads as TGTACCATCAGTGAGTCATACAGACAAGAGACCCAGTACTTC. Protein product: CTISESYRQETQYF.

Ten or more counts support this clonotype. The chain joins TRBV10-3 to TRBJ1-5, with D possibly TRBD1 on 6 matching bases. CDR1 and CDR2 (germline): ENHRY, SYGVKD. Trimming pared 0 bases from V and 2 bases from J, leaving 8 bases between. The CDR3 covers 15 residues. Here the CDR3 reads CAISESRQGNQPQHF. CDR3 sequence (DNA): TGTGCCATCAGTGAGTCGAGACAGGGCAATCAGCCCCAGCATTTT.

V usage is TRBV4-1 and J usage is TRBJ2-5, with 7 bases matching TRBD2. Germline CDR1 and CDR2: MGHRA and YSYEKL. J was trimmed by 5 bases and V by 4 bases; bases with no gene match: 4. CDR3 size: 13 residues. The CDR3, as DNA: TGCGCCAGCAGCCTCGGACTAGTGGAGACCCAGTACTTC. Translation: CASSLGLVETQYF.

This clonotype was observed at least ten times. V usage is TRBV7-9 and J usage is TRBJ2-1; D is uncertain. The germline V gene has CDR1 SEHNR and CDR2 FQNEAQ (reference sequence). Trimming took 6 bases from V and 8 from J, leaving 11 bases between them. The CDR3 is 12 residues long. The CDR3 bases are TGTGCCAGCAGTTCACACGTGGATGAGCAGTTCTTC. Translated: CASSSHVDEQFF.

The rearrangement links TRBV7-9 to TRBJ2-1, with unresolved D. Germline V gene data show CDR1 as SEHNR and CDR2 as FQNEAQ (reference sequence). The ends were cut back, 0 bases at V and 3 bases at J, with 9 bases in the middle. The CDR3 spans 15 residues. The CDR3 loop reads CASSLAVSYYNEQFF. In DNA, the CDR3 is TGTGCCAGCAGCTTAGCGGTATCCTACTACAATGAGCAGTTCTTC.

Concerning this clonotype itself: A read error is likely here: a far larger clone is one base away. The rearrangement joins TRBV28 to TRBJ1-2; no reliable D call. V lost 6 bases, J lost 9 bases, and 17 bases lay in between. The CDR3 totals 13 residues. Germline CDR1 and CDR2: MDHEN and SYDVKM. The CDR3 region is CASRHASVDCYTF. In DNA, the CDR3 is TGTGCCAGCAGGCACGCGTCCGTTGATTGCTACACCTTC.

On this clonotype itself: This may be a read error: a much more frequent sequence differs by one nucleotide. The chain joins TRBV11-1 to TRBJ2-5; 7 bases line up with TRBD1. The CDR3 has 15 amino acids. Germline loops: CDR1 SGHAT, CDR2 FQDESV (reference sequence). CDR3 sequence reads: CASILGPGGQETQYF. The DNA for the CDR3 is TGTGCCAGCATCTTAGGTCCAGGGGGCCAAGAGACCCAGTACTTC.

This clonotype was counted many times. The rearrangement links TRBV19 to TRBJ2-5; TRBD1 matches at 8 bases. The CDR3 totals 17 residues. J lost 4 bases, V lost 6 bases, and 16 bases had no gene match. Germline CDR1 is LNHDA and CDR2 is SQIVND (reference sequence). The CDR3: CASRLTGGRIRGETQYF. The CDR3 bases are TGTGCCAGTAGGTTAACAGGGGGGCGAATTAGGGGAGAGACCCAGTACTTC.

There are many counts of this clonotype. The chain links TRBV25-1 to TRBJ2-5; D remains ambiguous. Germline V lookup: CDR1 MGHDK, CDR2 SYGVNS. Trimming removed 3 bases at V and 2 bases at J, with 10 bases between. The CDR3 runs 14 residues. CDR3 protein: CASSEPVGQETQYF. The CDR3 nucleotides read TGTGCCAGCAGTGAGCCTGTGGGGCAAGAGACCCAGTACTTC.

A note on this clonotype: A read error is possible here, since a much larger clone lies one base away. V gene TRBV12-3 or TRBV12-4 combines with J gene TRBJ1-1; TRBD1 aligns across 7 bases. The CDR3 covers 15 residues. The CDR3 nucleotides read TGTGCCTGCAGCTCCCGGACAGGAATCAACACTGAAGCTTTCTTT. It translates to CACSSRTGINTEAFF.

This clonotype appeared many times. The chain uses TRBV6-1 and TRBJ1-1; no definite D call. The CDR3 runs to 15 residues. Deletions cut 6 bases from V and 2 bases from J, with 16 bases between. In germline, CDR1 is MNHNS, CDR2 SASEGT. The CDR3 region has the DNA TGTGCCAGCAGCCCATTAGGGCAGGCTAACACTGAAGCTTTCTTT. Amino acids: CASSPLGQANTEAFF.

The chain recombines TRBV6-1 with TRBJ1-6, with a weak D call TRBD1 (6 bases). CDR3 length: 13 residues. CDR1 MNHNS and CDR2 SASEGT come from the germline V gene. The DNA of the CDR3 is TGTTCCTCCTGGACAGCTCGAAATTCACCCCTCCACTTT. Its translation: CSSWTARNSPLHF.

Points on this clonotype: With only one base between it and a far larger clone, this is likely a read error. V gene TRBV7-9 combines with J gene TRBJ2-2; no clear D gene. V lost 5 bases and J 5 bases, leaving 15 bases between the germline ends. There are 15 residues in the CDR3. Germline V CDR1 and CDR2: SEHNR, FQNEAQ (reference sequence). CDR3 region: CASSDEPLQTGELFF. In DNA form, the CDR3 reads TGTGCCAGCAGCGACGAACCACTGCAGACCGGGGAGCTGTTTTTT.

With respect to this clonotype: A much larger clone differs by one base, so this may be a read error. The chain combines TRBV20-1 with TRBJ1-1; maybe TRBD1 (5 bases). Germline V lookup: CDR1 DFQATT, CDR2 SNEGSKA (reference sequence). The CDR3 is made up of 13 amino acids. The CDR3 bases are TGCAGTGCTAGGGACAATCCGAACACTCAAGCTTTCTTT. Amino acids: CSARDNPNTQAFF.

On this clonotype: Since a much larger clone is just one base distant, this may be a read error. V is TRBV18 and J is TRBJ1-6; no clear D gene. The CDR3 covers 14 residues. From germline, CDR1 is KGHSH and CDR2 LQKENI. CDR3 in amino acids: CASSPLSYNSPFHF. The CDR3 DNA follows: TGTGCCAGCTCTCCCCTCTCCTATAATTCACCCTTCCACTTT.

The sample holds many counts of this clonotype. This chain connects TRBV7-9 to TRBJ2-7; no clear D. Germline lookup yields CDR1 SEHNR and CDR2 FQNEAQ (reference sequence). This CDR3 contains 11 residues. V dropped 2 bases and J dropped 1 base, with 0 bases sitting between them. CDR3 residues: CASSLSYEQYF. The DNA of the CDR3 is TGTGCCAGCAGCTTATCCTACGAGCAGTACTTC. Using reference TRBV7-9 and TRBJ2-7 for the parts outside the CDR3, the full variable domain is DTGVSQNPRHKITKRGQNVTFRCDPISEHNRLYWYRQTLGQGPEFLTYFQNEAQLEKSRLLSDRFSAERPKGSFSTLEIQRTEQGDSAMYLCASSLSYEQYFGPGTRLTVT.

The chain uses TRBV3-1 and TRBJ2-4, with D perhaps TRBD2 (5 bases). This CDR3 is built from 15 residues. V was shortened by 4 bases and J by 1 base, with 11 bases between the two germline ends. Germline values: CDR1 LGHDT, CDR2 YNNKEL (reference sequence). CDR3 sequence reads: CASSPAGTAKNIQYF. DNA of the CDR3: TGTGCCAGCAGCCCGGCGGGTACCGCCAAAAACATTCAGTACTTC. The variable domain in full, with the rest retrieved from reference TRBV3-1 and TRBJ2-4, is DTAVSQTPKYLVTQMGNDKSIKCEQNLGHDTMYWYKQDSKKFLKIMFSYNNKELIINETVPNRFSPKSPDKAHLNLHINSLELGDSAVYFCASSPAGTAKNIQYFGAGTRLSVL.

This clonotype was counted many times. The chain combines TRBV6-5 with TRBJ1-1; 8 bases match TRBD1. From germline, CDR1 is MNHEY and CDR2 SVGAGI. With 0 bases clipped from V and 2 bases from J, the junction kept 5 bases outside the gene matches. CDR3 size: 16 residues. CDR3 sequence reads: CASSYSAGGPNTEAFF. The CDR3 bases are TGTGCCAGCAGTTACTCGGCAGGGGGCCCCAACACTGAAGCTTTCTTT.

This clonotype was observed many times. The V gene is TRBV7-4, the J gene TRBJ2-7, with 9 bases fitting TRBD1. Germline CDR1 is SGHVT and CDR2 is SQSDAQ. J lost 5 bases, V lost 5 bases, and 7 bases had no gene match. This CDR3 is built from 14 residues. As DNA, the CDR3 is TGTGCCAGCAGCAATCGGACAGGGGTCCACGAGCAGTACTTC. It yields the protein CASSNRTGVHEQYF.